The clone carrying this T cell receptor (beta chain) was picked up a small number of times. What it recognizes is unknown. The data originate from a study of beta chain features in type 1 diabetes. Trimming removed 4 bases at V and 4 bases at J, with 7 bases between. Per the germline V gene, CDR1 is GTSNPN and CDR2 is SVGIG (reference sequence). This CDR3 comprises 12 residues. Of the isolated RNA, all was reverse transcribed, and so the sequenced material was expressed TCRB transcripts. The assay was immunoSEQ multiplex PCR, and TCRdb's table has in-frame clones only and misses some. The sample includes 300,000 to 350,000 clones, approximately 15% of them seen just once. General study results and limits: Across all four CD4+ subsets, people with type 1 diabetes showed modestly shorter TCRB CDR3s. HLA influence on TCRB rearrangement stayed unresolved here.

The sequenced sample consisted of naive CD4+ T cells from blood. This TCR derives from a woman between 18 and 29 years old with type 1 diabetes. The V and J genes are TRBV30 and TRBJ1-4; a possible D gene is TRBD1 (6 bases). The CDR3 here is CAWKGVNEKLFF. CDR3 in DNA: TGTGCCTGGAAGGGGGTTAATGAAAAACTGTTTTTT.